This T cell receptor beta chain was documented in a study of blood T cell repertoires in COVID-19. In the original analysis: Reference gene primers were amplified, and this amplification served to estimate nucleated cell counts. Assay used: immunoSEQ multiplex PCR; TCRdb lists only in-frame clones, some missing. That table is the source of V, J and clone size, and D and trimming were worked out from the DNA. The repertoire holds hundreds of thousands of clones, roughly 85% seen once, with roughly 3% in the top ten. The sequence was obtained from a man younger than 35 with active or convalescent COVID-19. The sample taken for sequencing was peripheral blood.

The CDR3 spells CASSRRGGTYEQYF. The CDR3 DNA follows: TGTGCCAGCAGCCGCCGGGGAGGGACCTACGAGCAGTACTTC. J is TRBJ2-7 and V is TRBV13, with 7 positions matching TRBD2. The CDR3 runs to 14 residues. Germline trimming cut 5 bases from V and 2 bases from J; bases unmatched to any gene: 6. The germline CDR1 and CDR2 sequences are PRHDT and FYEKMQ (reference sequence).